The 2 T cell receptor beta chains below were found in one sample sequenced in a study of beta chain features in type 1 diabetes (dated by TCRdb to about 2018). What the authors observed across the whole study: In all four CD4+ subsets, TCRB CDR3 length was moderately but significantly shorter in type 1 diabetes patients.

These receptors have no identified antigens. Library prep was done by the immunoSEQ multiplex PCR assay. The entire amount of isolated RNA was reverse transcribed using the High Capacity cDNA Reverse Transcription Kit, so the sequenced TCRB transcripts were expressed ones. TCRdb provides this immuneACCESS table in a form limited to in-frame rearrangements. Some clones are lacking; in checked studies, under half of them reflect an unresolved V gene, and why the rest are absent is not known. For this sample there are around 25,000 clones; under 75% appear just once. The ten biggest clones cover about 3.9% of the sample. The sequencing sample was made of Tregs from blood. The sample's cell subset or site label, in plain terms: regulatory CD4+ T cells. The receptors shown here come from a man in his late teens or twenties with type 1 diabetes.

The V and J genes are TRBV10-3 and TRBJ2-7; 7 bases map to TRBD1. Germline CDR1 ENHRY, CDR2 SYGVKD. This CDR3 is built from 13 residues. V was clipped by 6 bases and J by 5 bases; unmatched bases: 7. The CDR3 sequence is CAIRETGKNEQYF. In DNA form, the CDR3 reads TGTGCCATCAGGGAGACAGGGAAGAACGAGCAGTACTTC.

This clone was detected only once. V and J are TRBV6-6 and TRBJ2-7; TRBD2 aligns across 10 bases. CDR3 length: 16 residues. The trim removed 5 bases at V and 0 bases at J, leaving 7 bases unmatched. Germline V gene data show CDR1 as MNHNY and CDR2 as SVGAGI (reference sequence). CDR3 loop: CASSGLAERRSYEQYF. The CDR3 DNA reads TGTGCCAGCAGTGGACTAGCGGAGCGTCGCTCCTACGAGCAGTACTTC.